The 29 T cell receptor beta chains listed next were all sequenced from one sample in a study of cytomegalovirus exposure and HLA in healthy donors. Profiled with immunoSEQ multiplex PCR; TCRdb holds only in-frame clones, not every one. The sample includes 190,000 or so clones, approximately 82% of them seen just once. The sample comprised PBMCs. The receptors derive from a woman aged 25 to 45 in good health and CMV-seropositive.

Only one count was recorded for this clone. V gene TRBV6-5 combines with J gene TRBJ1-5, with TRBD1 matching 10 bases. CDR1 and CDR2 from the germline V gene are MNHEY and SVGAGI. There are 15 residues in the CDR3. V trimming: 6 bases; J trimming: 4 bases; junction bases outside the gene matches: 6. In DNA form, the CDR3 reads TGTGCCAGCAGACGACAGGGGGCGGCTAATCAGCCCCAGCATTTT. Protein sequence: CASRRQGAANQPQHF.

The CDR3 loop reads CASSSDSLGMNTGELFF. The CDR3 coding sequence is TGTGCCAGCAGCTCGGACAGTCTGGGAATGAACACCGGGGAGCTGTTTTTT. This chain connects TRBV9 to TRBJ2-2; tentative D call: TRBD1 (6 bases). CDR3 length: 17 amino acids. Per germline, CDR1 SGDLS and CDR2 YYNGEE. V lost 4 bases, J lost 1 base, and 17 bases lay in between.

The chain joins TRBV27 to TRBJ2-7; 7 bases align to TRBD1. The V gene's germline CDR1 is MNHEY and CDR2 SMNVEV (reference sequence). The CDR3 contains 13 residues. With V trimmed by 5 bases and J by 7 bases, 8 bases remained unmatched. The CDR3 is CASSQRGPREQYF. The CDR3 DNA reads as TGTGCCAGCAGTCAGAGGGGGCCGAGGGAGCAGTACTTC.

This clone was recorded only once. The rearrangement uses TRBV30 and TRBJ2-1; 11 nucleotides line up with TRBD2. Losses at the gene ends were 8 bases for V and 2 bases for J; bases not matched to a gene: 5. CDR3 length equals 14 residues. The germline CDR1 and CDR2 sequences are GTSNPN and SVGIG (reference sequence). The CDR3 here is CAGDSGRAYNEQFF. CDR3 bases: TGTGCCGGAGATAGCGGGAGGGCCTACAATGAGCAGTTCTTC. The variable domain in full, completed from reference TRBV30 and TRBJ2-1, reads SQTIHQWPATLVQPVGSPLSLECTVEGTSNPNLYWYRQAAGRGLQLLFYSVGIGQISSEVPQNLSASRPQDRQFILSSKKLLLSDSGFYLCAGDSGRAYNEQFFGPGTRLTVL.

The chain uses TRBV18 and TRBJ1-5; 9 bases are a match to TRBD1. Germline V gene lookup returns CDR1 KGHSH and CDR2 LQKENI. Losses at the gene ends were 5 bases for V and 5 bases for J; bases not matched to a gene: 7. The CDR3 covers 15 residues. The CDR3: CASSAPDRGDQPQHF. DNA of the CDR3: TGTGCCAGCTCAGCCCCGGACAGGGGAGATCAGCCCCAGCATTTT. Variable domain in full (rest from reference TRBV18 and TRBJ1-5): NAGVMQNPRHLVRRRGQEARLRCSPMKGHSHVYWYRQLPEEGLKFMVYLQKENIIDESGMPKERFSAEFPKEGPSILRIQQVVRGDSAAYFCASSAPDRGDQPQHFGDGTRLSIL.

With regard to this clone: Relative to the germline gene, one junction end is altered; a read error may explain this. The chain combines TRBV27 with TRBJ2-7; 9 nucleotides agree with TRBD1. The length of the CDR3 is 13 residues. From germline, CDR1 is MNHEY and CDR2 SMNVEV (reference sequence). The CDR3 here is CASSLRGTGKGFF. The CDR3, as DNA: TGTGCCAGCAGTTTACGAGGGACAGGGAAGGGGTTTTTC.

The chain's CDR3 is CASSYSWTDAGYTF. CDR3 sequence (DNA): TGTGCCAGCAGTTACAGCTGGACAGATGCTGGCTACACCTTC. The chain combines TRBV6-5 with TRBJ1-2; maybe TRBD1 (6 bases). The V gene's germline CDR1 is MNHEY and CDR2 SVGAGI. The CDR3 is made up of 14 amino acids. Deletions cut 2 bases from V and 7 bases from J, with 14 bases between.

This clone was observed a handful of times. V is TRBV4-1 and J is TRBJ2-6; maybe TRBD1 (5 bases). The V end was cut by 2 bases, the J end by 0 bases, with 14 bases between. Germline values: CDR1 MGHRA, CDR2 YSYEKL. The CDR3 runs to 18 residues. The CDR3 reads CASSQSRQDTSGANVLTF. For the CDR3, the DNA is TGCGCCAGCAGCCAATCCCGTCAGGACACCTCTGGGGCCAACGTCCTGACTTTC.

This clone was detected a few times. The CDR3 loop is CASSSNPGIYQAFF. CDR3 in DNA: TGTGCCAGCAGTTCCAACCCCGGGATCTACCAGGCTTTCTTT. The chain is built from TRBV6-5 and TRBJ1-1; D not resolved. With 4 bases removed from V and 11 bases from J, the gap between germline ends came to 20 bases. CDR1 and CDR2 from the germline V gene are MNHEY and SVGAGI. This CDR3 is 14 amino acids long.

V and J are TRBV2 and TRBJ2-7, with D hard to call. The V gene's germline CDR1 is SNHLY and CDR2 FYNNEI. This CDR3 spans 14 amino acids. Trimming took off 4 bases at V and 4 bases at J, with 14 bases between the two ends. DNA for the CDR3: TGTGCCAGCAGTGCACCTCGTACATTTTACGAGCAGTACTTC. Its protein is CASSAPRTFYEQYF.

The V gene is TRBV5-8, the J gene TRBJ2-1; D remains unclear. The germline CDR1 and CDR2 sequences are SGHTS and YDEGEE. With 0 bases removed from V and 0 bases from J, the gap between germline ends came to 13 bases. The CDR3 runs to 17 residues. The CDR3: CASSLEVTVSSYNEQFF. The DNA of the CDR3 is TGTGCCAGCAGCTTGGAGGTGACTGTAAGCTCCTACAATGAGCAGTTCTTC.

This sequence joins TRBV6-5 and TRBJ2-1; 8 nucleotides align to TRBD2. Germline V lookup: CDR1 MNHEY, CDR2 SVGAGI. There are 16 residues in the CDR3. V trimming: 2 bases; J trimming: 4 bases; junction bases outside the gene matches: 7. As DNA, the CDR3 is TGTGCCAGCAGTTACGGGGCTAGCGGGTCTTACAATGAGCAGTTCTTC. Protein sequence: CASSYGASGSYNEQFF.

DNA of the CDR3: TGTGCCAGCAGCTTGGGGTTAACTAGCGGGAGATTGGAGACCCAGTACTTC. Translating gives CASSLGLTSGRLETQYF. The chain joins TRBV5-8 to TRBJ2-5, with TRBD2 matching 11 bases. Germline CDR1 SGHTS, CDR2 YDEGEE. The CDR3 spans 17 residues. V gave up 0 bases and J gave up 5 bases; unmatched junction bases: 9.

The CDR3 DNA follows: TGTGCCTGGAGCGGGAACACCGGGGAGCTGTTTTTT. It yields the protein CAWSGNTGELFF. V usage is TRBV30 and J usage is TRBJ2-2; D is uncertain. This CDR3 has 12 amino acids. Trimming stripped 3 bases from V and 1 base from J, with 3 bases between. Germline CDR1 is GTSNPN and CDR2 is SVGIG (reference sequence).

The DNA for the CDR3 is TGTGCCAGCAGCCAGGAGTTACAGGGGCTGGAGACCCAGTACTTC. Protein: CASSQELQGLETQYF. The chain joins TRBV14 to TRBJ2-5, with 7 bases fitting TRBD1. Germline V gives CDR1 SGHDN, CDR2 FVKESK. After removal of 3 bases from V and 5 bases from J, the junction contained 9 bases not matched to a gene. The CDR3 loop spans 15 amino acids.

V gene TRBV7-3 combines with J gene TRBJ2-1; TRBD1 might be the D (7 bases). V lost 5 bases, J lost 10 bases, and 15 bases lay in between. The CDR3 is 13 amino acids. The germline V gene encodes CDR1 SGHTA and CDR2 FQGTGA. The CDR3 region has the DNA TGTGCCAGCAGCCCAGGGGGGTGGGGCGAGCAGTTCTTC. Protein product: CASSPGGWGEQFF.

This clone was found a few times. The V gene is TRBV6-1, the J gene TRBJ2-7; no clear D. Germline assignment: CDR1 MNHNS and CDR2 SASEGT. The CDR3 has 12 residues. V dropped 4 bases and J dropped 7 bases, with 11 bases sitting between them. The CDR3, as DNA: TGTGCCAGCAGTGGAGGATTTGGAGAGCAGTACTTC. Translation gives CASSGGFGEQYF.

This clone was counted a few times. The chain has TRBV7-3 and TRBJ2-1, with 9 bases that match TRBD2. Looked up from germline, CDR1 is SGHTA and CDR2 is FQGTGA. The CDR3 is 14 residues long. J gave up 6 bases and V 5 bases, and 5 bases lay outside the gene matches. The CDR3 DNA follows: TGTGCCAGCAGCCATAGCGGGAGCCTCAATGAGCAGTTCTTC. Amino acids: CASSHSGSLNEQFF.

V is TRBV5-6 and J is TRBJ2-1; weak D call: TRBD1 (6 bases). Trimming removed 7 bases at V and 4 bases at J, with 18 bases between. Germline CDR1 SGHDT, CDR2 YYEEEE. The CDR3 is made up of 15 amino acids. The CDR3 DNA sequence: TGTGCCAGCCGCCAGCAGGGGTCAAGATACAATGAGCAGTTCTTC. It is translated as CASRQQGSRYNEQFF.

The chain is built from TRBV6-1 and TRBJ1-1; D perhaps matches TRBD1 (5 bases). The CDR3 has 13 residues. Germline V gene sequence: CDR1 MNHNS, CDR2 SASEGT. Trimming took 1 base from V and 6 from J, leaving 9 bases between them. The CDR3 nucleotides read TGTGCCAGCAGTGAAGTACAGGTGTCTGAAGCTTTCTTT. Translated, it gives CASSEVQVSEAFF.

This chain links TRBV27 with TRBJ2-7; weak D call: TRBD1 (5 bases). Germline CDR1 reads MNHEY; CDR2 reads SMNVEV (reference sequence). This CDR3 has 13 residues. The ends were cut back, 5 bases at V and 0 bases at J, with 8 bases in the middle. DNA of the CDR3: TGTGCCAGCAGTCAAAGGGGCTCCTACGAGCAGTACTTC. Translating it yields CASSQRGSYEQYF.

This clone was observed a handful of times. The chain couples TRBV6-5 to TRBJ2-1, with D perhaps matching TRBD2 (6 bases). CDR1 MNHEY and CDR2 SVGAGI come from the germline V gene. V was clipped by 4 bases and J by 0 bases, with 10 bases between them. This CDR3 is built from 15 residues. As DNA, the CDR3 is TGTGCCAGCAGTTTACGGGGGAGCTCCTACAATGAGCAGTTCTTC. Translating gives CASSLRGSSYNEQFF.

The rearrangement joins TRBV19 to TRBJ2-7; 8 bases are shared with TRBD1. The germline gives CDR1 LNHDA, CDR2 SQIVND (reference sequence). CDR3 length: 16 amino acids. The ends lost 3 bases at V and 4 bases at J; junction bases unmatched: 11. In nucleotides, the CDR3 is TGTGCCAGTAGTATCCTATGGGACAGGTTTGTGTACGAGCAGTACTTC. Its protein is CASSILWDRFVYEQYF. The full variable domain, in which reference TRBV19 and TRBJ2-7 provide the parts outside the CDR3, is DGGITQSPKYLFRKEGQNVTLSCEQNLNHDAMYWYRQDPGQGLRLIYYSQIVNDFQKGDIAEGYSVSREKKESFPLTVTSAQKNPTAFYLCASSILWDRFVYEQYFGPGTRLTVT.

This rearrangement joins TRBV7-8 to TRBJ2-1; 12 nucleotides line up with TRBD2. CDR1 SGHVS and CDR2 FQNEAQ come from the germline V gene. J was trimmed by 7 bases and V by 5 bases; bases with no gene match: 3. The CDR3 extends over 14 amino acids. Here the CDR3 DNA reads TGTGCCAGCAGCCCCGGACTAGCGGGGAATGAGCAGTTCTTC. Translated: CASSPGLAGNEQFF.

In this sample, this clone turned up a few times. The V and J genes are TRBV6-6 and TRBJ1-2; TRBD1 matches at 7 bases. Germline CDR1 reads MNHNY; CDR2 reads SVGAGI (reference sequence). The V and J ends lost 6 bases and 2 bases, in that order; junction bases with no gene match: 3. The CDR3 loop spans 13 amino acids. The CDR3, as DNA: TGTGCCAGCAGCATACAGGGGAACTATGGCTACACCTTC. This sequence encodes CASSIQGNYGYTF.

This sequence joins TRBV25-1 and TRBJ2-7; 7 bases agree with TRBD2. CDR3 length: 14 amino acids. The ends lost 6 bases at V and 0 bases at J; junction bases unmatched: 5. CDR1 and CDR2 (germline): MGHDK, SYGVNS. The CDR3 is CASSASGTSYEQYF. The CDR3 nucleotides read TGTGCCAGCAGCGCAAGCGGGACCTCCTACGAGCAGTACTTC.

This chain connects TRBV29-1 to TRBJ1-2, with D tentatively TRBD1 (5 bases). Trimming stripped 4 bases from V and 8 bases from J, with 26 bases between. This CDR3 contains 16 residues. Germline V gives CDR1 SQVTM, CDR2 ANQGSEA. The DNA for the CDR3 is TGCAGCGTTGTAAGTTATGGGGCCGCCGGGCTGCGGGGCTACACCTTC. Its protein product is CSVVSYGAAGLRGYTF.

The chain is built from TRBV6-5 and TRBJ1-4, with a weak D call TRBD1 (6 bases). This CDR3 has 14 residues. V lost 5 bases and J lost 7, with 14 bases in between. The germline CDR1 and CDR2 sequences are MNHEY and SVGAGI. The CDR3 region has the DNA TGTGCCAGCAGTCGGGCGGGGGCCGGTGAAAAACTGTTTTTT. Its translation is CASSRAGAGEKLFF.

V and J are TRBV18 and TRBJ2-1, with TRBD2 matching 11 bases. The germline gives CDR1 KGHSH, CDR2 LQKENI. The trim removed 5 bases at V and 7 bases at J, leaving 10 bases unmatched. The CDR3 runs to 16 residues. As DNA, the CDR3 is TGTGCCAGCTCAAAACTCACTACTAGCGGGAGTAATGAGCAGTTCTTC. Translating it yields CASSKLTTSGSNEQFF. Together with reference TRBV18 and TRBJ2-1, the CDR3 gives the full variable domain: NAGVMQNPRHLVRRRGQEARLRCSPMKGHSHVYWYRQLPEEGLKFMVYLQKENIIDESGMPKERFSAEFPKEGPSILRIQQVVRGDSAAYFCASSKLTTSGSNEQFFGPGTRLTVL.